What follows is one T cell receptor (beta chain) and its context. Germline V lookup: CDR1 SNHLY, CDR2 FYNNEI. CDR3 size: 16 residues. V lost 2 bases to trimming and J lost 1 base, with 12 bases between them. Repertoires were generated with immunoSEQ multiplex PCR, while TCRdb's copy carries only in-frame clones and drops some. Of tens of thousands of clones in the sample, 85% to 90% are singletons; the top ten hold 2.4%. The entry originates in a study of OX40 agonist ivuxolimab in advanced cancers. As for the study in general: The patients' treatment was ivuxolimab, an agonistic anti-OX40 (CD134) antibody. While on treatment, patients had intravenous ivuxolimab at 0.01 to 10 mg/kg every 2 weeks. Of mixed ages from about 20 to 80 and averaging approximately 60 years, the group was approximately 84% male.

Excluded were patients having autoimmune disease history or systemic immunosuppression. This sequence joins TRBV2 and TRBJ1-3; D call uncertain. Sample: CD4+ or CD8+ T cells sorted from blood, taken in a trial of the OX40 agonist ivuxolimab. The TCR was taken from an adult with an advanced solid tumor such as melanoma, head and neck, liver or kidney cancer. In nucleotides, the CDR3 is TGTGCCAGCAGTGAACGCGAGAGGCAATCTGGAAACACCATATATTTT. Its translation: CASSERERQSGNTIYF. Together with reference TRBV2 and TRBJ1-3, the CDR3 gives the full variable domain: EPEVTQTPSHQVTQMGQEVILRCVPISNHLYFYWYRQILGQKVEFLVSFYNNEISEKSEIFDDQFSVERPDGSNFTLKIRSTKLEDSAMYFCASSERERQSGNTIYFGEGSWLTVV.